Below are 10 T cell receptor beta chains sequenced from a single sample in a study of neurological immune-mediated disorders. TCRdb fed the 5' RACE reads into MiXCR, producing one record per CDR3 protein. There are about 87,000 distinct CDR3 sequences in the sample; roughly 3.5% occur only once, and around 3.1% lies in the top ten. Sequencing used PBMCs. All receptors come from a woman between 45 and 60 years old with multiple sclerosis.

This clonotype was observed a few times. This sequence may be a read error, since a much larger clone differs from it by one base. The chain's CDR3 is CASRSRGTRDTKYF. Here the CDR3 DNA reads TGTGCCAGCAGGAGTCGGGGGACCAGAGATACGAAGTATTTT. The gene calls are TRBV12-3 or TRBV12-4 and TRBJ2-3; D perhaps matches TRBD2 (6 bases). The CDR3 length is 14 residues.

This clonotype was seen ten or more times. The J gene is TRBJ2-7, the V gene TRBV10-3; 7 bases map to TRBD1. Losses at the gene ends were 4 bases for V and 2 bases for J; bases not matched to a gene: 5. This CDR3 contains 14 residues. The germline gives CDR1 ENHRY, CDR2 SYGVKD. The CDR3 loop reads CAISGQGVTYEQYF. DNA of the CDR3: TGTGCCATCAGTGGACAGGGTGTCACCTACGAGCAGTACTTC.

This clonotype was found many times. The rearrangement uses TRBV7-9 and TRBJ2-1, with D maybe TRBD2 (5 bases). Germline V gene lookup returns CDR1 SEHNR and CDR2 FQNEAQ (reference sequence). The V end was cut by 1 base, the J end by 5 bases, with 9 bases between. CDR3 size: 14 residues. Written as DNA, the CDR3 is TGTGCCAGCAGCTTAGATCCGGGGAACAATGAGCAGTTCTTC. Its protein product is CASSLDPGNNEQFF.

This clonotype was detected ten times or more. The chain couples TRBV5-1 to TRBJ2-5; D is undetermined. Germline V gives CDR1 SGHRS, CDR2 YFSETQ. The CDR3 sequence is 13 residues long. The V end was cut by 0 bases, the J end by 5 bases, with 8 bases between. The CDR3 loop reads CASSLDGWETQYF. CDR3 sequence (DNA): TGCGCCAGCAGCTTGGACGGGTGGGAGACCCAGTACTTC.

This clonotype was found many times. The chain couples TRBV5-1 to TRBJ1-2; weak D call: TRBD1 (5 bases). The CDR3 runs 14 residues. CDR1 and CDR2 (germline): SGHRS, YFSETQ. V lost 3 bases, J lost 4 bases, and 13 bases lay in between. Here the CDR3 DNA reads TGCGCCAGCAGCTCGAGCGGCGGGACCTATGGCTACACCTTC. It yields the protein CASSSSGGTYGYTF. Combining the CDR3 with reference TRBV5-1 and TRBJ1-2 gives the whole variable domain KAGVTQTPRYLIKTRGQQVTLSCSPISGHRSVSWYQQTPGQGLQFLFEYFSETQRNKGNFPGRFSGRQFSNSRSEMNVSTLELGDSALYLCASSSSGGTYGYTFGSGTRLTVV.

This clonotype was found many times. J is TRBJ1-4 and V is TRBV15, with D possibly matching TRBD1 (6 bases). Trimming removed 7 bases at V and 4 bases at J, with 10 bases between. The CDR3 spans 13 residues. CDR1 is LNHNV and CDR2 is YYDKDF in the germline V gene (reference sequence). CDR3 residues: CATNGQLNEKLFF. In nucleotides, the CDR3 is TGTGCCACCAATGGACAGCTTAATGAAAAACTGTTTTTT.

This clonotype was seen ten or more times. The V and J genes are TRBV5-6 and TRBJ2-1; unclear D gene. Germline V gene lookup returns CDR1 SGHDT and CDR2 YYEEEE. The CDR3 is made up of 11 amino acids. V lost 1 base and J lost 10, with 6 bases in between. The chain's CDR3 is CASSLFNEQFF. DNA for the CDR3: TGTGCCAGCAGCTTGTTTAACGAGCAGTTCTTC.

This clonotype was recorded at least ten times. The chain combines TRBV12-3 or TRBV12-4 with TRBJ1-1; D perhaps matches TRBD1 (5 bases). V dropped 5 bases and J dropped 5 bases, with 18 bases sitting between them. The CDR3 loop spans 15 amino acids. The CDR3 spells CASSPQGEMGTEAFF. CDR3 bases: TGTGCCAGCAGTCCCCAGGGAGAGATGGGGACTGAAGCTTTCTTT.

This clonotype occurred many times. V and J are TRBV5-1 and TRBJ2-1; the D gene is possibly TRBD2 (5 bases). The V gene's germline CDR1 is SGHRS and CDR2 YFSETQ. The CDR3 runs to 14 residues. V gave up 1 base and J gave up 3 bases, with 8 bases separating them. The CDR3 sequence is CASSLRTGYNEQFF. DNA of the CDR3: TGCGCCAGCAGCTTGAGGACTGGCTACAATGAGCAGTTCTTC.

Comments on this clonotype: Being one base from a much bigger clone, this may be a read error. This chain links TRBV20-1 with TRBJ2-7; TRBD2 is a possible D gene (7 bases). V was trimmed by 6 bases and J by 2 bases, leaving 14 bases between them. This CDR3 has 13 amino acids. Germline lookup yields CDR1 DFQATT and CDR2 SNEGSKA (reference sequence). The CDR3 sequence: CSAPRGAAYEQYF. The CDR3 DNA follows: TGCAGTGCCCCACGGGGGGCAGCCTACGAGCAGTACTTC.